Presented here are 23 T cell receptor beta chains from one specimen sequenced in a study of post-analysis software for immune sequencing data. Broader study findings: Controls had lower frequencies than patients of 4 or 5 TRBV segments, which included TRBV5-6, TRBV5-1 and TRBV20-1.

Unique molecular identifiers tagged the TCR beta cDNA libraries. TCRdb fed the PCR reads into MiXCR, producing one record per CDR3 protein. The sample comprises hundreds of thousands of distinct CDR3 sequences, roughly 45% of which are singletons, and over 10% rests with the top ten. Antigen specificity for these receptors is unknown. The sequenced sample was blood. The receptor set was obtained from a girl between 5 and 17 years old with multiple sclerosis.

This clonotype was counted between two and nine times. V usage is TRBV5-1 and J usage is TRBJ1-1, with 7 bases identical to TRBD1. V was clipped by 3 bases and J by 1 base; unmatched bases: 6. The CDR3 runs 15 residues. Germline CDR1 is SGHRS and CDR2 is YFSETQ. The CDR3 coding sequence is TGCGCCAGCAGCTCCACCGGGACAGCGAACACTGAAGCTTTCTTT. It encodes CASSSTGTANTEAFF.

The table lists this clonotype with a few counts. The chain couples TRBV27 to TRBJ2-3, with a possible D match to TRBD1 (6 bases). The CDR3 is 15 residues long. Germline V gene sequence: CDR1 MNHEY, CDR2 SMNVEV (reference sequence). Trimming removed 4 bases at V and 0 bases at J, with 11 bases between. The CDR3 region is CASSSPGVSTDTQYF. The CDR3 DNA sequence: TGTGCCAGCAGTTCACCAGGGGTGAGCACAGATACGCAGTATTTT.

V is TRBV6-6 and J is TRBJ2-3; D is ambiguous. Germline V lookup: CDR1 MNHNY, CDR2 SVGAGI (reference sequence). V was clipped by 7 bases and J by 2 bases, with 10 bases between them. CDR3 length equals 13 residues. CDR3 sequence (DNA): TGTGCCAGCACTTTAACCGACACAGATACGCAGTATTTT. Protein sequence: CASTLTDTDTQYF.

The genes are TRBV20-1 and TRBJ1-1; D gene ambiguous. From germline, CDR1 is DFQATT and CDR2 SNEGSKA (reference sequence). Deletions cut 8 bases from V and 7 bases from J, with 20 bases between. This CDR3 has 13 amino acids. The CDR3 spells CSLRRSIGIEAFF. The DNA for the CDR3 is TGCAGTCTAAGGAGGAGCATTGGGATTGAAGCTTTCTTT.

The chain joins TRBV11-2 to TRBJ1-1; 8 bases map to TRBD1. The germline V gene has CDR1 SGHAT and CDR2 FQNNGV. This CDR3 comprises 13 residues. Trimming removed 4 bases from V and 12 bases from J; junction bases left unmatched: 10. CDR3 sequence: CASSSPTGAGTFF. As DNA, the CDR3 is TGTGCCAGCAGCTCTCCGACAGGGGCGGGAACTTTCTTT. Filled out from reference TRBV11-2 and TRBJ1-1, the complete variable domain reads EAGVAQSPRYKIIEKRQSVAFWCNPISGHATLYWYQQILGQGPKLLIQFQNNGVVDDSQLPKDRFSAERLKGVDSTLKIQPAKLEDSAVYLCASSSPTGAGTFFGQGTRLTVV.

The chain combines TRBV14 with TRBJ1-6; TRBD1 matches 9 bases. The CDR3 covers 15 residues. The V gene end was trimmed by 5 bases and the J gene end by 10 bases; junction bases not matched to a gene: 9. The germline V gene has CDR1 SGHDN and CDR2 FVKESK. CDR3 in DNA: TGTGCCAGCAGCGCAATACAGGGGGCGGACTCACCCCTCCACTTT. Translating it yields CASSAIQGADSPLHF.

This clonotype was seen more than once but under ten times. The chain recombines TRBV20-1 with TRBJ1-2, with D possibly matching TRBD1 (5 bases). CDR1 DFQATT and CDR2 SNEGSKA come from the germline V gene (reference sequence). The V end lost 5 bases, the J end lost 2 bases, and 12 bases lay between the germline ends. The CDR3 runs 13 residues. CDR3 loop: CSAWTPRNYGYTF. The DNA for the CDR3 is TGCAGTGCTTGGACACCGAGGAACTATGGCTACACCTTC.

As to this clonotype: An end of the junction does not agree with germline; a read error may underlie this. CDR3 amino acids: CAISGTGTGSYERYF. CDR3 bases: TGTGCCATCAGTGGGACCGGGACAGGGTCCTACGAGCGGTACTTC. The gene calls are TRBV10-3 and TRBJ2-7; 9 nucleotides agree with TRBD1. This CDR3 is built from 15 residues. Germline CDR1 reads ENHRY; CDR2 reads SYGVKD.

This clonotype was seen more than once but under ten times. The V gene is TRBV11-2, the J gene TRBJ2-7, with unresolved D. Germline CDR1 and CDR2: SGHAT and FQNNGV. Trimming took off 5 bases at V and 2 bases at J, with 13 bases between the two ends. The CDR3 runs 14 residues. CDR3 in amino acids: CASSQTHSAYEQYF. As DNA, the CDR3 is TGTGCCAGCAGCCAAACCCACAGTGCCTACGAGCAGTACTTC.

This chain connects TRBV20-1 to TRBJ2-5, with 7 bases fitting TRBD2. This CDR3 contains 17 residues. CDR1 is DFQATT, CDR2 SNEGSKA, per germline (reference sequence). J gave up 5 bases and V 2 bases, and 17 bases lay outside the gene matches. As DNA, the CDR3 is TGCAGTGCTAGACCGCGGAAGCGGGACCTACCGAGGGAGACCCAGTACTTC. It translates to CSARPRKRDLPRETQYF.

This clonotype was recorded only once. Mismatch with germline at one junction end may stem from a read error. This chain connects TRBV15 to TRBJ2-7; D gene unclear. Germline lookup yields CDR1 LNHNV and CDR2 YYDKDF (reference sequence). The CDR3 contains 14 residues. The chain's CDR3 is CATSRGKGIYERYF. DNA for the CDR3: TGTGCCACCAGCAGAGGGAAAGGGATCTACGAGCGGTACTTC.

This sequence joins TRBV5-1 and TRBJ1-3; tentative D call: TRBD1 (5 bases). The CDR3 has 16 residues. Trimming took off 4 bases at V and 0 bases at J, with 14 bases between the two ends. CDR1 SGHRS and CDR2 YFSETQ come from the germline V gene. The CDR3 sequence is CASSPWGGNSGNTIYF. In nucleotides, the CDR3 is TGCGCCAGCAGCCCGTGGGGCGGGAACTCTGGAAACACCATATATTTT.

The table lists this clonotype with a few counts. The V call is TRBV4-1, the J call TRBJ2-1; 10 bases are a match to TRBD2. This CDR3 comprises 16 residues. From germline, CDR1 is MGHRA and CDR2 YSYEKL. Trimming at V came to 2 bases and at J to 6 bases, leaving 7 bases not matched to a gene. The CDR3 DNA is TGCGCCAGCAGCCAAACCGGGACTAGCGTCGGCAATGAGCAGTTCTTC. Its translation: CASSQTGTSVGNEQFF.

By sample share, this clonotype is medium-sized (0.01 to 0.1%). This chain uses TRBV9 with TRBJ2-3, with 7 bases fitting TRBD2. Germline CDR1 and CDR2: SGDLS and YYNGEE. Trimming cost V 0 bases and J 2 bases; bases outside gene matches: 3. The CDR3 sequence is 15 residues long. As DNA, the CDR3 is TGTGCCAGCAGCGTAGGTCTAGCGGACACAGATACGCAGTATTTT. Translation: CASSVGLADTDTQYF.

The rearrangement joins TRBV28 to TRBJ1-5, with D maybe TRBD1 (5 bases). Germline CDR1 MDHEN, CDR2 SYDVKM. This CDR3 spans 17 amino acids. Trimming left V 2 bases short and J 7 bases short, with 21 bases between. Here the CDR3 reads CASSLSPAHRRGQPQHF. The CDR3 coding sequence is TGTGCCAGCAGTTTAAGCCCCGCCCACAGGAGAGGGCAGCCCCAGCATTTT.

This clonotype was seen at least ten times. The V gene is TRBV20-1, the J gene TRBJ2-1; D uncertain. The CDR3 is 11 residues long. Trimming cost V 5 bases and J 2 bases, with 4 bases left between them. The germline V gene has CDR1 DFQATT and CDR2 SNEGSKA (reference sequence). The CDR3 sequence: CSAGTYNEQFF. Here the CDR3 DNA reads TGCAGTGCTGGGACCTACAATGAGCAGTTCTTC.

This clonotype was detected many times. J is TRBJ2-7 and V is TRBV7-2; possible D gene TRBD1, 6 bases. The CDR3 loop spans 13 amino acids. The ends were cut back, 3 bases at V and 5 bases at J, with 11 bases in the middle. Per the germline V gene, CDR1 is SGHTA and CDR2 is FQGNSA. The CDR3 coding sequence is TGTGCCAGCAGCTTTAAGGCAGGGGACGAGCAGTACTTC. Its translation: CASSFKAGDEQYF.

Details on this clonotype: The junction does not match germline at one end; this may be a read error. The chain is built from TRBV7-9 and TRBJ2-7; unclear D gene. The germline V gene has CDR1 SEHNR and CDR2 FQNEAQ (reference sequence). This CDR3 is 14 amino acids long. Here the CDR3 reads CAGSLSTETYEQYF. CDR3 coding DNA: TGTGCCGGCAGCTTAAGCACCGAGACCTACGAGCAGTACTTC.

The chain has TRBV29-1 and TRBJ1-1; the D gene is possibly TRBD1 (5 bases). The CDR3 loop spans 14 amino acids. Trimming removed 6 bases at V and 3 bases at J, with 17 bases between. Germline-derived CDR1 and CDR2 are SQVTM and ANQGSEA. This CDR3 reads CSVGLMAGHTEAFF. The CDR3 DNA is TGCAGCGTCGGCTTAATGGCAGGGCACACTGAAGCTTTCTTT.

CDR3 sequence: CASIRSLAVYNEQFF. The CDR3 coding sequence is TGTGCCAGCATCCGGTCACTAGCGGTCTACAATGAGCAGTTCTTC. The V and J genes are TRBV12-3 or TRBV12-4 and TRBJ2-1; TRBD2 matches 8 bases. Unmatched junction bases numbered 8, after V lost 7 bases and J lost 3 bases. The CDR3 length is 15 residues.

A single count supports this clonotype. The chain joins TRBV5-1 to TRBJ2-1; D possibly corresponds to TRBD1 (5 bases). Trimming shortened V by 4 bases and J by 9 bases, and 11 bases separated the two germline ends. The CDR3 extends over 12 amino acids. Germline V CDR1 and CDR2: SGHRS, YFSETQ. The CDR3 DNA sequence: TGCGCCAGCAGCCCGGACATGAGTGAGCAGTTCTTC. This gives the protein CASSPDMSEQFF.

The table lists this clonotype with many counts. The gene calls are TRBV12-3 or TRBV12-4 and TRBJ2-3, with D unresolved. Trimming left V 1 base short and J 7 bases short, with 6 bases between. This CDR3 contains 12 residues. CDR3 sequence (DNA): TGTGCCAGCAGTTTAGACCGGAATACGCAGTATTTT. Its translation is CASSLDRNTQYF.

This rearrangement joins TRBV6-4 to TRBJ2-1; a possible D gene is TRBD1 (7 bases). The CDR3 extends over 15 amino acids. The V end lost 0 bases, the J end lost 4 bases, and 10 bases lay between the germline ends. CDR1 and CDR2 (germline): MRHNA, SNTAGT. The CDR3 here is CASSDSPGGYNEQFF. The CDR3 DNA reads as TGTGCCAGCAGTGACTCCCCAGGGGGGTACAATGAGCAGTTCTTC.